The rows below give T cell receptor beta chains drawn from one sample of a study of cytomegalovirus exposure and HLA in healthy donors. Data came from immunoSEQ multiplex PCR; TCRdb stores just in-frame clones and leaves some out. The repertoire holds about 47,000 clones, with around nine tenths as singletons. The specimen was PBMCs. All receptors derive from a man between 18 and 29 years old in good health and CMV-seronegative. The CDR3 runs from the conserved cysteine through the conserved F or W. A D gene is named only where the DNA matches it firmly. For some rows the clone size is stated as once, few or many, or as a class when expanded; others skip it.

TRBJ2-5 | . | TRBV19 | . | TGTGCCAGTAGTATATACAGGGACCAAGAGACCCAGTACTTC | CASSIYRDQETQYF
TRBJ2-6 | . | TRBV2 | . | TGTGCCAGCAGTGAAACGGTCTCTGGGGCCAACGTCCTGACTTTC | CASSETVSGANVLTF
TRBJ1-2 | . | TRBV19 | . | TGTGCCAGCGGACAGAACTATGGCTACACCTTC | CASGQNYGYTF
TRBJ2-7 | . | TRBV5-1 | . | TGCGCCAGCAGCTCGCCGGCTAGCTACGAGCAGTACTTC | CASSSPASYEQYF
TRBJ2-1 | . | TRBV4-3 | TRBD2 | TGCGCCAGCAGCCAAGATAGGGCTAGCGGGCCTTACAATGAGCAGTTCTTC | CASSQDRASGPYNEQFF
TRBJ2-5 | . | TRBV15 | TRBD1 | TGTGCCACCAGCAGAGATCTGACAGGGGCAGAGACCCAGTACTTC | CATSRDLTGAETQYF
TRBJ1-1 | . | TRBV10-3 | . | TGTGCCATCAGCGTCGAGGGGGTGAACACTGAAGCTTTCTTT | CAISVEGVNTEAFF
TRBJ2-5 | . | TRBV7-2 | TRBD2 | TGTGCCAGCAGCTGGGGACTAGCGGGAGAGGGGGAGACCCAGTACTTC | CASSWGLAGEGETQYF
TRBJ1-2 | . | TRBV5-1 | TRBD1 | TGCGCCAGCAGCGCGGGACAGGGGATTTGGGGTGGCTACACCTTC | CASSAGQGIWGGYTF
TRBJ2-5 | . | TRBV5-1 | TRBD2 | TGCGCCAGCAGCTTGACTAGCGGGAGCCAACAAGAGACCCAGTACTTC | CASSLTSGSQQETQYF
TRBJ2-2 | . | TRBV11-3 | TRBD1 | TGTGCCAGCAGCCCTACAGGGGGCGGCTCAGCCGGGGAGCTGTTTTTT | CASSPTGGGSAGELFF
TRBJ2-1 | . | TRBV18 | TRBD2 | TGTGCCAGCTCACCACTAGCGGGAGGTTATGGGTCCTACAATGAGCAGTTCTTC | CASSPLAGGYGSYNEQFF
TRBJ1-6 | . | TRBV7-2 | . | TGTGCCAGCAGCTTACACGGCGCTCCTCAGGCTTCACCCCTCCACTTT | CASSLHGAPQASPLHF
TRBJ2-1 | . | TRBV6-5 | TRBD2 | TGTGCCAGCAGGGCGGCACTAGCGGGAAACAATGAGCAGTTCTTC | CASRAALAGNNEQFF
TRBJ2-2 | . | TRBV29-1 | . | TGCAGCGTTGGCATCGGGGCGAACACCGGGGAGCTGTTTTTT | CSVGIGANTGELFF
TRBJ2-5 | . | TRBV7-2 | . | TGTGCCAGCAGCTTAGCACATCAAGAGACCCAGTACTTC | CASSLAHQETQYF
TRBJ1-6 | . | TRBV27 | TRBD1 | TGTGCCAGCAGTTTAGGGGACAGGGGGCCTTATTATAATTCACCCCTCCACTTT | CASSLGDRGPYYNSPLHF
TRBJ2-5 | . | TRBV5-1 | TRBD2 | TGCGCCAGCAGCTCCCCCCGGGGGGAGCGGCAGACCCAGTACTTC | CASSSPRGERQTQYF
TRBJ2-7 | . | TRBV6-6 | TRBD2 | TGTGCCAGCAGTGGGTCGCCCGGGAGGGCCCCCGCCGAGCAGTACTTC | CASSGSPGRAPAEQYF
TRBJ2-3 | . | TRBV7-3 | TRBD2 | TGTGCCAGCAGCCCTTTGGCGGGGGTGGGCACAGATACGCAGTATTTT | CASSPLAGVGTDTQYF
TRBJ1-2 | . | TRBV7-6 | . | TGTGCCAGCAGCTCCGCCAGGGGCGTTAACTATGGCTACACCTTC | CASSSARGVNYGYTF
TRBJ2-7 | . | TRBV28 | . | TGTGCCAGCAAGTCCGGGACTTCCTTTTACTTC | CASKSGTSFYF
TRBJ2-7 | . | TRBV28 | TRBD2 | TGTGCCAGCAGTTCCTTCCGAAGGGAGGGCTCCTACGAGCAGTACTTC | CASSSFRREGSYEQYF
TRBJ2-3 | . | TRBV5-1 | . | TGCGCCAGCAGCTTTGAAGGGGGACGCACAGATACGCAGTATTTT | CASSFEGGRTDTQYF
TRBJ1-1 | once | TRBV29-1 | . | TGCAGCGTCCAAACAGGGATAGGTGAAGCTTTCTTT | CSVQTGIGEAFF
TRBJ2-5 | . | TRBV10-1 | TRBD1 | TGCGCCAGCACCTGGACAGGGAGGCAAGAGACCCAGTACTTC | CASTWTGRQETQYF
TRBJ1-3 | . | TRBV10-3 | . | TGTGCCATCAGTGTAAACACAGGGTCTGGAAACACCATATATTTT | CAISVNTGSGNTIYF
TRBJ2-7 | . | TRBV6-6 | TRBD2 | TGTGCCAGCAGCCCGGGACTAGCGGAGGGGGAGCAGTACTTC | CASSPGLAEGEQYF
TRBJ2-1 | . | TRBV2 | . | TGTGCCAGCAGTGACTGGCAGAGCGATGAGCAGTTCTTC | CASSDWQSDEQFF
TRBJ2-7 | . | TRBV11-2 | TRBD1 | TGTGCCAGCAGCACGGGGACAGGTGGTTACGAGCAGTACTTC | CASSTGTGGYEQYF
TRBJ1-6 | . | TRBV6-6 | . | TGTGCCAGTCAGGGATCCGATAATTCACCCCTCCACTTT | CASQGSDNSPLHF
TRBJ1-2 | . | TRBV15 | . | TGTGCCACCAGCAGAGGACAGAACTATGGCTACACCTTC | CATSRGQNYGYTF
TRBJ2-7 | . | TRBV7-9 | . | TGTGCCAGCAGCGAAGACTCCAACTCCTACGAGCAGTACTTC | CASSEDSNSYEQYF
TRBJ1-4 | . | TRBV7-9 | TRBD1 | TGTGCCAGCAGCCTACAGGGGGCGCTGGGGGAAAAACTGTTTTTT | CASSLQGALGEKLFF
TRBJ1-1 | . | TRBV5-1 | TRBD1 | TGCGCCAGCAGCCTGGACAGGGGAGGTGTTGGCACTGAAGCTTTCTTT | CASSLDRGGVGTEAFF
TRBJ1-5 | . | TRBV19 | . | TGTGCCAGTAGTATAATGGGGGGTCAGCCCCAGCATTTT | CASSIMGGQPQHF
TRBJ1-3 | . | TRBV5-5 | . | TGTGCCAGCAGCTTGGCAGGAGGAAACACCATATATTTT | CASSLAGGNTIYF
TRBJ1-2 | . | TRBV5-5 | TRBD1 | TGTGCCAGCAGCTGGGGACAGGGGAAGAACATCTATGGCTACACCTTC | CASSWGQGKNIYGYTF
TRBJ1-5 | . | TRBV18 | . | TGTGCCAGCTCCCCCTCCAACAGGGCTAATCAGCCCCAGCATTTT | CASSPSNRANQPQHF
TRBJ2-1 | . | TRBV7-2 | TRBD2 | TGTGCCAGCAGCTTAGGGGGACTAGTACACGAGCAGTTCTTC | CASSLGGLVHEQFF
TRBJ1-3 | few | TRBV5-4 | . | TGTGCCAGCAGCTTGTTAACAGTCAACTCTGGAAACACCATATATTTT | CASSLLTVNSGNTIYF
TRBJ1-5 | few | TRBV7-2 | . | TGTGCCAGCAGCTTAAACCCAGGGCATCGGCCCCAGCATTTT | CASSLNPGHRPQHF
TRBJ1-1 | . | TRBV4-1 | TRBD1 | TGCGCCAGCAGCCAACTATTCAGGGGGCCGAACACTGAAGCTTTCTTT | CASSQLFRGPNTEAFF
TRBJ1-1 | once | TRBV6-5 | . | TGTGCCAGCAGTGTACAGGGACCGAACACTGAAGCTTTCTTT | CASSVQGPNTEAFF
TRBJ2-7 | . | TRBV29-1 | TRBD2 | TGCAGCGTTTATCGGGGGGGGACCCCCGAGCAGTACTTC | CSVYRGGTPEQYF
TRBJ2-1 | . | TRBV18 | TRBD2 | TGTGCCAGCTCCCCCGGGACTAGCGGTCGCAATGAGCAGTTCTTC | CASSPGTSGRNEQFF